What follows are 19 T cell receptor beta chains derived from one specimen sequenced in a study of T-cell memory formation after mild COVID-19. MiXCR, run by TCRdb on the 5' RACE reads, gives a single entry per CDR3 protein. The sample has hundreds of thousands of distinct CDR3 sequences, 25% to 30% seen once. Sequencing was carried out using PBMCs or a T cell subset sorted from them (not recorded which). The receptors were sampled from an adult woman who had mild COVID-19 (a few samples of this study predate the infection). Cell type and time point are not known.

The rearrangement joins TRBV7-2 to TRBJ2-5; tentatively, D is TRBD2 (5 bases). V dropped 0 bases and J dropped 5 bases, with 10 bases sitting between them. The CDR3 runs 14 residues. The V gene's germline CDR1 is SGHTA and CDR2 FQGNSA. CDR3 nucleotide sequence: TGTGCCAGCAGCTTAGCGGGATGGAGGGAGACCCAGTACTTC. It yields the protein CASSLAGWRETQYF. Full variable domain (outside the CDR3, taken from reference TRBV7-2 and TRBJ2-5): GAGVSQSPSNKVTEKGKDVELRCDPISGHTALYWYRQSLGQGLEFLIYFQGNSAPDKSGLPSDRFSAERTGGSVSTLTIQRTQQEDSAVYLCASSLAGWRETQYFGPGTRLLVL.

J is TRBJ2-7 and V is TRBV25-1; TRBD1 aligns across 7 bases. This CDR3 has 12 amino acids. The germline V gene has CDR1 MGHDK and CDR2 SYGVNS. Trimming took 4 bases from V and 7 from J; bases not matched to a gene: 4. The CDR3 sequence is CASSVGGWEQYF. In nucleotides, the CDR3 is TGTGCCAGCAGTGTAGGGGGCTGGGAGCAGTACTTC.

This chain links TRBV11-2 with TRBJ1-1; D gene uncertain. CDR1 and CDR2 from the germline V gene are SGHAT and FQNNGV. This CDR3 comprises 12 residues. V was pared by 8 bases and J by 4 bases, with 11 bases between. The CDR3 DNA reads TGTGCCAGCGGGGATTTGGTCACTGAAGCTTTCTTT. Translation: CASGDLVTEAFF.

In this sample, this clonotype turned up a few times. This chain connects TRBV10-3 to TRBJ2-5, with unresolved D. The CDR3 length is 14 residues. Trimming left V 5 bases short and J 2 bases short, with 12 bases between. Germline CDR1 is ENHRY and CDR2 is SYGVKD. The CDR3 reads CAISNPDGQETQYF. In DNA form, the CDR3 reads TGTGCCATCAGTAATCCGGACGGGCAAGAGACCCAGTACTTC.

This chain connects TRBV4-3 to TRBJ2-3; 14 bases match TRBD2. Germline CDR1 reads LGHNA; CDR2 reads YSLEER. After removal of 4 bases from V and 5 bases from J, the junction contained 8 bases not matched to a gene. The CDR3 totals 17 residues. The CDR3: CASSLREGLAGVDTQYF. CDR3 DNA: TGCGCCAGCAGCCTCAGGGAGGGACTAGCGGGAGTAGATACGCAGTATTTT.

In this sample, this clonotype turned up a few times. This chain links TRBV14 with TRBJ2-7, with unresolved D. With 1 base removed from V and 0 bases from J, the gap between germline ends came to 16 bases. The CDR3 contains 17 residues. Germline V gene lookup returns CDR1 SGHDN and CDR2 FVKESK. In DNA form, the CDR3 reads TGTGCCAGCAGCCAAGGAATCGGACCGTGGGGCTCCTACGAGCAGTACTTC. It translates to CASSQGIGPWGSYEQYF.

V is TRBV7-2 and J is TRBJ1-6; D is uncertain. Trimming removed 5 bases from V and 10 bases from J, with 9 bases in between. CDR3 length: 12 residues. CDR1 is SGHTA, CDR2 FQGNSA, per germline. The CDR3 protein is CASSVEPSPLHF. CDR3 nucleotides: TGTGCCAGCAGCGTAGAGCCATCACCCCTCCACTTT.

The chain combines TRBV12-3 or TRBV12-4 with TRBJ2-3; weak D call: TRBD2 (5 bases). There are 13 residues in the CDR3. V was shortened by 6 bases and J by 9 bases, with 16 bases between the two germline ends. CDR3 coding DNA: TGTGCCAGCAGCCAGGCACTAGGAGCGACGCAGTATTTT. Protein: CASSQALGATQYF.

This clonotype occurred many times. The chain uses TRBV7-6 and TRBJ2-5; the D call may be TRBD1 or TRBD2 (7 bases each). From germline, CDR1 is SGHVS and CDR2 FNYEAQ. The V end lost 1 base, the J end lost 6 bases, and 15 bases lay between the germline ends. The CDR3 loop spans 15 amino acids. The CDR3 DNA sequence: TGTGCCAGCAGCTTAGAGGCGGGGGACAGACAGACCCAGTACTTC. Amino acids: CASSLEAGDRQTQYF.

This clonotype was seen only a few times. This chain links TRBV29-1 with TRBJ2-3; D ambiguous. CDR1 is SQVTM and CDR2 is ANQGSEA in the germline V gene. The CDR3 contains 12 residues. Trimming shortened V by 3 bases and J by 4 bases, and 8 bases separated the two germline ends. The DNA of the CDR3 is TGCAGCGTTGACCGGGTCCCAGATACGCAGTATTTT. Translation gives CSVDRVPDTQYF.

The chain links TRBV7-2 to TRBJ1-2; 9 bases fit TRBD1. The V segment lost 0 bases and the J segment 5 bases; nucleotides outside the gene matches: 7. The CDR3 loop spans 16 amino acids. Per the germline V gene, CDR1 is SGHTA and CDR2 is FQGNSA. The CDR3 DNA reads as TGTGCCAGCAGCTTAGCCCCCGGGACAGGGCCTTATGGCTACACCTTC. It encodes CASSLAPGTGPYGYTF.

The CDR3 loop reads CASRRRTASAYEQYF. CDR3 DNA: TGTGCCAGCAGACGACGGACGGCCTCGGCCTACGAGCAGTACTTC. The chain is built from TRBV6-2 or TRBV6-3 and TRBJ2-7, with D unclear. The CDR3 loop spans 15 amino acids. Germline V lookup: CDR1 MNHEY, CDR2 SVGEGT. V was clipped by 6 bases and J by 2 bases, with 17 bases between them.

CDR3 in amino acids: CASSILSAIQYF. The CDR3, as DNA: TGTGCCAGCAGCATCCTGTCAGCCATTCAGTACTTC. V gene TRBV11-3 combines with J gene TRBJ2-4, with D unclear. CDR1 and CDR2 from the germline V gene are SGHNT and YENEEA. This CDR3 comprises 12 residues. The ends were cut back, 5 bases at V and 9 bases at J, with 11 bases in the middle. The full variable domain, completed using reference TRBV11-3 and TRBJ2-4, is EAGVVQSPRYKIIEKKQPVAFWCNPISGHNTLYWYLQNLGQGPELLIRYENEEAVDDSQLPKDRFSAERLKGVDSTLKIQPAELGDSAVYLCASSILSAIQYFGAGTRLSVL.

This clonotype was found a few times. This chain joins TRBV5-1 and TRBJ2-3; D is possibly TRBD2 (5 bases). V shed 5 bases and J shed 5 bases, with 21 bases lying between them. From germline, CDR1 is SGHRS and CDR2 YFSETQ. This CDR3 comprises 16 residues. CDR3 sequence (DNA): TGCGCCAGCAGTCCCTCCGGGGAAGACTGGATAGATACGCAGTATTTT. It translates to CASSPSGEDWIDTQYF.

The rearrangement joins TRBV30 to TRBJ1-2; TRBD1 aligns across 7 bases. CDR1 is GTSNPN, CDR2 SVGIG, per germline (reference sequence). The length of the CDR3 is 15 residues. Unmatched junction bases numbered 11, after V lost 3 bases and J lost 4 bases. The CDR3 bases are TGTGCCTGGAGACAAAGAGGGACAGAGGGCTATGGCTACACCTTC. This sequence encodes CAWRQRGTEGYGYTF.

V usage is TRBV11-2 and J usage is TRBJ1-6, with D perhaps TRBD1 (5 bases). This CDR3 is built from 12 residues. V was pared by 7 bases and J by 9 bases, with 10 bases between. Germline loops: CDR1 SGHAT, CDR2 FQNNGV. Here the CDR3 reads CASTRGGSPLHF. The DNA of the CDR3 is TGTGCCAGCACTCGGGGGGGTTCACCCCTCCACTTT.

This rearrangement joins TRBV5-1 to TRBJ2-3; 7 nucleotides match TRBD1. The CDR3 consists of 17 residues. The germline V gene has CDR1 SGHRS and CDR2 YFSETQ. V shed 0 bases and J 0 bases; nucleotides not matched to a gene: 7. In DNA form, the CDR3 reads TGCGCCAGCAGCTTGGCATATGGGACAGAAAGCACAGATACGCAGTATTTT. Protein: CASSLAYGTESTDTQYF.

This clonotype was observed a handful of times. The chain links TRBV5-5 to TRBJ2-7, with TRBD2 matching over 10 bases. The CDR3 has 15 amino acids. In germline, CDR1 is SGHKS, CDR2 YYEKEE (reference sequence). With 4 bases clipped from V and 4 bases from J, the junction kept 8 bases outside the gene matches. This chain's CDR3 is CASSPAGGNLYEQYF. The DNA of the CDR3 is TGTGCCAGCAGCCCAGCGGGGGGGAACTTGTACGAGCAGTACTTC.

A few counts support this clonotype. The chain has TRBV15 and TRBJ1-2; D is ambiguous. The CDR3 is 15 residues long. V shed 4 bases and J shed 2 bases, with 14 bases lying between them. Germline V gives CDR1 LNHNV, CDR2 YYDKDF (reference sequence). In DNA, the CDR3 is TGTGCCACCAGCAAGACGCAAGTCCGGAACTATGGCTACACCTTC. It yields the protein CATSKTQVRNYGYTF.